The 14 T cell receptor beta chains listed next were all sequenced from one sample in a study of T cell responses to AZD1222 COVID-19 vaccine. Method: immunoSEQ multiplex PCR; TCRdb's copy keeps in-frame clones and lacks some. This sample has more than 150,000 clones; around 94% occur once, and the top ten carry roughly 1.5%. Source: peripheral blood, taken 28 days after the second AZD1222 dose. The receptor set was obtained from an adult who received the AZD1222 COVID-19 vaccine.

This chain joins TRBV7-2 and TRBJ2-3; D not certain. The CDR3 is 14 residues long. CDR1 and CDR2 (germline): SGHTA, FQGNSA. V lost 5 bases, J lost 1 base, and 10 bases lay in between. DNA of the CDR3: TGTGCCAGCAGCCCCGCTGGGGGCACAGATACGCAGTATTTT. Translating it yields CASSPAGGTDTQYF. The complete variable domain, with remaining parts taken from reference TRBV7-2 and TRBJ2-3, reads GAGVSQSPSNKVTEKGKDVELRCDPISGHTALYWYRQSLGQGLEFLIYFQGNSAPDKSGLPSDRFSAERTGGSVSTLTIQRTQQEDSAVYLCASSPAGGTDTQYFGPGTRLTVL.

The genes are TRBV19 and TRBJ1-5; TRBD1 might be the D (5 bases). CDR3 length equals 15 residues. The V and J ends lost 7 bases and 6 bases respectively, with 19 bases between them. Germline CDR1 LNHDA, CDR2 SQIVND (reference sequence). The DNA for the CDR3 is TGTGCCAGTAAGTTTCTTTCAGGGTCGGCTCAGCCCCAGCATTTT. Protein: CASKFLSGSAQPQHF. Variable domain in full (rest from reference TRBV19 and TRBJ1-5): DGGITQSPKYLFRKEGQNVTLSCEQNLNHDAMYWYRQDPGQGLRLIYYSQIVNDFQKGDIAEGYSVSREKKESFPLTVTSAQKNPTAFYLCASKFLSGSAQPQHFGDGTRLSIL.

This sequence joins TRBV29-1 and TRBJ1-1; 7 bases match TRBD1. Trimming took 0 bases from V and 7 from J; bases not matched to a gene: 2. From germline, CDR1 is SQVTM and CDR2 ANQGSEA. This CDR3 spans 12 amino acids. The CDR3 nucleotides are TGCAGCGTTGAAGAAAACAGGGGTGAAGCTTTCTTT. The encoded protein is CSVEENRGEAFF.

V and J are TRBV2 and TRBJ1-1, with 8 bases aligning to TRBD1. Per germline, CDR1 SNHLY and CDR2 FYNNEI. V gave up 6 bases and J gave up 6 bases; unmatched junction bases: 9. CDR3 length: 14 residues. The CDR3 is CASRDGQGGAEAFF. CDR3 coding DNA: TGTGCCAGCAGAGACGGACAGGGTGGCGCTGAAGCTTTCTTT.

The V gene is TRBV12-3 or TRBV12-4, the J gene TRBJ2-3; the D is unclear. The V end was cut by 5 bases, the J end by 6 bases, with 12 bases between. This CDR3 is built from 13 residues. The CDR3 DNA reads as TGTGCCAGCAGTCTTTGGGCTCCTGATACGCAGTATTTT. Protein: CASSLWAPDTQYF.

V is TRBV27 and J is TRBJ1-2; perhaps TRBD1 as D (6 bases). Trimming left V 3 bases short and J 4 bases short, with 12 bases between. Germline lookup yields CDR1 MNHEY and CDR2 SMNVEV (reference sequence). CDR3 length equals 14 residues. CDR3 sequence (DNA): TGTGCCAGCAGTTTGGGCACAGGGAGCTATGGCTACACCTTC. Amino acid sequence: CASSLGTGSYGYTF.

The V call is TRBV28, the J call TRBJ1-2, with a weak D call TRBD1 (5 bases). The CDR3 contains 13 residues. The germline V and J ends were trimmed by 6 bases and 8 bases, with 16 bases remaining between them. CDR1 is MDHEN, CDR2 SYDVKM, per germline. CDR3 bases: TGTGCCAGCAGCTTGTTAGCCGGGGGGGGCTACACCTTC. It translates to CASSLLAGGGYTF.

The J gene is TRBJ1-1, the V gene TRBV7-9, with D possibly TRBD1 on 5 matching bases. Germline CDR1 reads SEHNR; CDR2 reads FQNEAQ (reference sequence). The CDR3 loop spans 15 amino acids. V lost 3 bases and J lost 1, with 12 bases in between. The CDR3 DNA is TGTGCCAGCAGCTTCCCCCCCACAGGGAACACTGAAGCTTTCTTT. It specifies CASSFPPTGNTEAFF.

The chain employs TRBV19 and TRBJ1-1; the D gene is possibly TRBD1 (5 bases). Germline values: CDR1 LNHDA, CDR2 SQIVND (reference sequence). CDR3 length: 14 amino acids. Trimming removed 3 bases at V and 0 bases at J, with 8 bases between. The CDR3 region is CASSIGGMNTEAFF. The CDR3 DNA sequence: TGTGCCAGTAGTATTGGGGGAATGAACACTGAAGCTTTCTTT. The whole variable domain, remainder taken from reference TRBV19 and TRBJ1-1, is DGGITQSPKYLFRKEGQNVTLSCEQNLNHDAMYWYRQDPGQGLRLIYYSQIVNDFQKGDIAEGYSVSREKKESFPLTVTSAQKNPTAFYLCASSIGGMNTEAFFGQGTRLTVV.

The rearrangement uses TRBV7-9 and TRBJ1-5; maybe TRBD1 (6 bases). The V end lost 0 bases, the J end lost 0 bases, and 12 bases lay between the germline ends. Germline V gene sequence: CDR1 SEHNR, CDR2 FQNEAQ (reference sequence). The CDR3 contains 17 residues. CDR3 nucleotide sequence: TGTGCCAGCAGCTTAGCTCCTAGACAGGATAGCAATCAGCCCCAGCATTTT. Residues: CASSLAPRQDSNQPQHF.

The V call is TRBV5-3, the J call TRBJ1-1, with TRBD1 identical over 9 bases. TRBV5-3 counts as an open reading frame of uncertain function. CDR3 length: 20 amino acids. The J segment lost 6 bases and the V segment lost 0 bases, leaving 21 bases of the junction unmatched. CDR3 sequence: CARSLVDRGRRSCWFAEAFF. Here the CDR3 DNA reads TGTGCCAGAAGCTTGGTTGACAGGGGGAGGAGAAGTTGTTGGTTTGCTGAAGCTTTCTTT.

This chain uses TRBV7-3 with TRBJ1-1; D remains ambiguous. From germline, CDR1 is SGHTA and CDR2 FQGTGA. The CDR3 length is 15 residues. The V end was cut by 1 base, the J end by 1 base, with 10 bases between. Here the CDR3 DNA reads TGTGCCAGCAGCTTAAAAGGGAGCCCGAACACTGAAGCTTTCTTT. This translates into CASSLKGSPNTEAFF. Full variable domain (outside the CDR3, taken from reference TRBV7-3 and TRBJ1-1): GAGVSQTPSNKVTEKGKYVELRCDPISGHTALYWYRQSLGQGPEFLIYFQGTGAADDSGLPNDRFFAVRPEGSVSTLKIQRTERGDSAVYLCASSLKGSPNTEAFFGQGTRLTVV.

A single count supports this clone. The chain couples TRBV6-2 or TRBV6-3 to TRBJ1-3, with D uncertain. Germline assignment: CDR1 MNHEY and CDR2 SVGEGT. The ends were cut back, 4 bases at V and 0 bases at J, with 7 bases in the middle. The CDR3 has 14 amino acids. CDR3 in DNA: TGTGCCAGCAGTTCTGGTTTCTCTGGAAACACCATATATTTT. Protein sequence: CASSSGFSGNTIYF.

The chain has TRBV27 and TRBJ1-3; no clear D gene. Germline V gene data show CDR1 as MNHEY and CDR2 as SMNVEV (reference sequence). The CDR3 totals 13 residues. The V end was cut by 6 bases, the J end by 3 bases, with 9 bases between. DNA of the CDR3: TGTGCCAGCAGACAAAGTGGTGGAAACACCATATATTTT. Encoded protein: CASRQSGGNTIYF.